The 21 T cell receptor beta chains reported below all come from one sample, sequenced in a study of cytomegalovirus exposure and HLA in healthy donors. 13 Jbeta primers and 60 Vbeta primers were used for the PCR. Produced via immunoSEQ multiplex PCR; TCRdb's table is partial and in-frame only. The data hold under 150,000 clones, with about 78% observed a single time. The specimen sequenced was PBMCs. The origin of the receptors is a man aged 40-49 years in good health and CMV-seropositive.

The chain employs TRBV28 and TRBJ1-5; a weak D match, TRBD1 (5 bases). The CDR3 has 16 amino acids. Germline V gene data show CDR1 as MDHEN and CDR2 as SYDVKM. V lost 2 bases to trimming and J lost 0 bases, with 11 bases between them. CDR3 region: CASSLGVGLSNQPQHF. CDR3 coding DNA: TGTGCCAGCAGTTTAGGGGTGGGGCTTAGCAATCAGCCCCAGCATTTT.

This clone was detected only a few times. V and J are TRBV7-6 and TRBJ1-1; possibly TRBD1 for D (6 bases). Trimming left V 5 bases short and J 5 bases short, with 9 bases between. CDR3 length: 12 residues. The germline V gene encodes CDR1 SGHVS and CDR2 FNYEAQ. CDR3: CASSQGGTEAFF. DNA for the CDR3: TGTGCCAGCAGCCAAGGGGGAACTGAAGCTTTCTTT.

The chain carries TRBV9 and TRBJ2-4, with D possibly TRBD2 on 7 matching bases. The CDR3 length is 13 residues. V lost 4 bases and J 6 bases, leaving 11 bases between the germline ends. Germline CDR1 is SGDLS and CDR2 is YYNGEE. Written as DNA, the CDR3 is TGTGCCAGCAGCTCGGGGGGCTTAAACATTCAGTACTTC. Its translation is CASSSGGLNIQYF.

This chain joins TRBV5-1 and TRBJ2-5, with 10 bases aligning to TRBD2. Germline CDR1 reads SGHRS; CDR2 reads YFSETQ. V lost 0 bases, J lost 5 bases, and 7 bases stayed unmatched. This CDR3 spans 16 amino acids. The CDR3, as DNA: TGCGCCAGCAGCTTGGATCCAGCGGGGGGGCATGAGACCCAGTACTTC. This translates into CASSLDPAGGHETQYF.

The CDR3 nucleotides read TGTGCCAGCAGTTTATCCCCAGGGGCGGAGTACGAGCAGTACTTC. Amino acid sequence: CASSLSPGAEYEQYF. The rearrangement joins TRBV27 to TRBJ2-7; D perhaps matches TRBD1 (6 bases). V was pared by 0 bases and J by 4 bases, with 13 bases between. Germline loops: CDR1 MNHEY, CDR2 SMNVEV (reference sequence). The CDR3 contains 15 residues.

This clone has a handful of counts. The chain carries TRBV2 and TRBJ2-1; tentative D call: TRBD1 (6 bases). The V gene's germline CDR1 is SNHLY and CDR2 FYNNEI. The V end lost 4 bases, the J end lost 4 bases, and 14 bases lay between the germline ends. CDR3 length: 15 amino acids. CDR3 sequence (DNA): TGTGCCAGCAGTGCCTCGCAGGGGTGGTACAATGAGCAGTTCTTC. Its protein is CASSASQGWYNEQFF. The variable domain in full, completed from reference TRBV2 and TRBJ2-1, reads EPEVTQTPSHQVTQMGQEVILRCVPISNHLYFYWYRQILGQKVEFLVSFYNNEISEKSEIFDDQFSVERPDGSNFTLKIRSTKLEDSAMYFCASSASQGWYNEQFFGPGTRLTVL.

The gene calls are TRBV30 and TRBJ1-3; the D gene is possibly TRBD1 (5 bases). Germline lookup yields CDR1 GTSNPN and CDR2 SVGIG (reference sequence). The CDR3 consists of 18 residues. Trimming cost V 1 base and J 0 bases, with 19 bases left between them. CDR3 nucleotide sequence: TGTGCCTGGAGTGGGGCCTGGGGGGGAACCAGCTCTGGAAACACCATATATTTT. Translation: CAWSGAWGGTSSGNTIYF.

This sequence joins TRBV28 and TRBJ2-5, with D uncertain. Germline values: CDR1 MDHEN, CDR2 SYDVKM. V dropped 4 bases and J dropped 3 bases, with 12 bases sitting between them. The CDR3 extends over 14 amino acids. CDR3 DNA: TGTGCCAGCAGTTCTAACTACCGAAAAGAGACCCAGTACTTC. This sequence encodes CASSSNYRKETQYF.

The V gene is TRBV4-3, the J gene TRBJ2-3; TRBD2 matches 9 bases. The J segment lost 4 bases and the V segment lost 0 bases, leaving 11 bases of the junction unmatched. This CDR3 spans 18 amino acids. The germline V gene encodes CDR1 LGHNA and CDR2 YSLEER. The CDR3 DNA follows: TGCGCCAGCAGCCAAGATTTGGTTGGCGGGGGGGCGTCAGATACGCAGTATTTT. Translated: CASSQDLVGGGASDTQYF.

The chain joins TRBV7-6 to TRBJ2-7; no reliable D call. The germline V gene has CDR1 SGHVS and CDR2 FNYEAQ. V was pared by 5 bases and J by 0 bases, with 14 bases between. The CDR3 is 15 amino acids. The CDR3 DNA sequence: TGTGCCAGCAGCCGTCATGAGTCGAGCTCCTACGAGCAGTACTTC. Translated, it gives CASSRHESSSYEQYF.

V gene TRBV6-5 combines with J gene TRBJ1-2; 8 nucleotides line up with TRBD1. V dropped 6 bases and J dropped 2; count of bases not matched to a gene: 2. The CDR3 runs 13 residues. Germline V gene data show CDR1 as MNHEY and CDR2 as SVGAGI. The CDR3 region has the DNA TGTGCCAGCAGCCGGACAGGGAACTATGGCTACACCTTC. Protein product: CASSRTGNYGYTF.

This rearrangement joins TRBV5-6 to TRBJ1-6; D is uncertain. The CDR3 contains 14 residues. Germline-derived CDR1 and CDR2 are SGHDT and YYEEEE. Trimming took off 2 bases at V and 6 bases at J, with 9 bases between the two ends. CDR3 DNA: TGTGCCAGCAGCTTACTTCGCGGTAATTCACCCCTCCACTTT. It codes for CASSLLRGNSPLHF. Based on the CDR3 plus reference TRBV5-6 and TRBJ1-6, the full variable domain is DAGVTQSPTHLIKTRGQQVTLRCSPKSGHDTVSWYQQALGQGPQFIFQYYEEEERQRGNFPDRFSGHQFPNYSSELNVNALLLGDSALYLCASSLLRGNSPLHFGNGTRLTVT.

This chain links TRBV19 with TRBJ2-1; 8 positions agree with TRBD2. CDR1 is LNHDA and CDR2 is SQIVND in the germline V gene (reference sequence). The junction had 6 bases not matched to a gene; V was cut back by 3 bases and J by 8 bases. This CDR3 comprises 14 residues. In nucleotides, the CDR3 is TGTGCCAGTAGTATCCTAGCGGGTATGGATGAGCAGTTCTTC. This codes for CASSILAGMDEQFF.

The rearrangement links TRBV10-3 to TRBJ1-1, with no clear D. The CDR3 loop spans 13 amino acids. The germline gives CDR1 ENHRY, CDR2 SYGVKD. V lost 2 bases, J lost 3 bases, and 7 bases lay in between. In nucleotides, the CDR3 is TGTGCCATCAGTGAGGTCAGATACACTGAAGCTTTCTTT. Translated, it gives CAISEVRYTEAFF.

This rearrangement joins TRBV9 to TRBJ1-5; 11 positions agree with TRBD1. Trimming at V came to 4 bases and at J to 9 bases, leaving 6 bases not matched to a gene. The CDR3 runs 14 residues. The germline V gene encodes CDR1 SGDLS and CDR2 YYNGEE. CDR3 protein: CASSKGTGGPPQHF. CDR3 DNA: TGTGCCAGCAGCAAAGGGACAGGGGGACCGCCCCAGCATTTT.

The chain carries TRBV7-9 and TRBJ1-1; D not resolved. The germline V gene has CDR1 SEHNR and CDR2 FQNEAQ (reference sequence). The CDR3 consists of 14 residues. Deletions cut 1 base from V and 1 base from J, with 7 bases between. The CDR3 loop reads CASSLGQENTEAFF. DNA for the CDR3: TGTGCCAGCAGCTTAGGTCAGGAGAACACTGAAGCTTTCTTT.

The chain has TRBV5-8 and TRBJ1-5; TRBD1 is a possible D gene (6 bases). The V end was cut by 4 bases, the J end by 4 bases, with 18 bases between. Germline CDR1 is SGHTS and CDR2 is YDEGEE. The CDR3 contains 16 residues. CDR3 DNA: TGTGCCAGCAGCAGCAAAACCACAGGGTTGAATCAGCCCCAGCATTTT. Amino acid sequence: CASSSKTTGLNQPQHF.

This chain links TRBV7-9 with TRBJ2-7; D gene ambiguous. The CDR3 totals 14 residues. Germline lookup yields CDR1 SEHNR and CDR2 FQNEAQ (reference sequence). V was cut by 1 base and J by 2 bases, with 9 bases left in between. The CDR3 DNA reads as TGTGCCAGCAGCTTAGGGCTAGTTGCCTACGAGCAGTACTTC. Protein: CASSLGLVAYEQYF.

This clone was seen just once. The chain combines TRBV4-1 with TRBJ1-6; D unresolved. V lost 0 bases and J 0 bases, leaving 3 bases between the germline ends. Per the germline V gene, CDR1 is MGHRA and CDR2 is YSYEKL. The CDR3 consists of 15 residues. CDR3 amino acids: CASSQESSYNSPLHF. In nucleotides, the CDR3 is TGCGCCAGCAGCCAAGAGAGCTCCTATAATTCACCCCTCCACTTT.

The chain couples TRBV5-1 to TRBJ2-1, with 7 nucleotides matching TRBD1. J was trimmed by 4 bases and V by 4 bases; bases with no gene match: 11. Germline assignment: CDR1 SGHRS and CDR2 YFSETQ. The CDR3 runs to 16 residues. The CDR3 DNA is TGCGCCAGCAGCACCGCAACCGGGACAGTTTACAATGAGCAGTTCTTC. Protein product: CASSTATGTVYNEQFF.

This chain joins TRBV9 and TRBJ2-7; the match to TRBD1 covers 7 bases. V was clipped by 0 bases and J by 2 bases; unmatched bases: 5. The V gene's germline CDR1 is SGDLS and CDR2 YYNGEE. This CDR3 is built from 15 residues. This CDR3 is CASSVAAGGPYEQYF. The CDR3 DNA is TGTGCCAGCAGCGTAGCGGCAGGGGGACCCTACGAGCAGTACTTC.